Reported below is one T cell receptor beta chain. This sample stems from a study of blood T cell repertoires in COVID-19. Study-level information: The United States, Italy and Spain provided the acute and convalescent COVID-19 samples.

The data were produced by immunoSEQ multiplex PCR, yet TCRdb's version contains in-frame clones alone and is incomplete. Altogether approximately 320,000 clones are present, just under 90% being singletons, with the ten largest covering roughly 11%. The CDR3 totals 14 residues. V was shortened by 2 bases and J by 7 bases, with 12 bases between the two germline ends. Looked up from germline, CDR1 is MGHRA and CDR2 is YSYEKL. The sequence derives from a woman under 40 with COVID-19, enrolled during active disease. The chain carries TRBV4-1 and TRBJ2-1; weak D call: TRBD2 (5 bases). The sample taken for sequencing was peripheral blood. CDR3 protein: CASSQPRRGNEQFF. In DNA form, the CDR3 reads TGCGCCAGCAGCCAACCCCGGAGAGGGAATGAGCAGTTCTTC.